What follows describes a single T cell receptor beta chain. This sample was taken from a study of blood T cell repertoires in COVID-19. Study details: Samples of COVID-19 (acute and convalescent) were obtained from the United States, Italy and Spain. Sources were T cells, B-cell-depleted T cells, or PBMCs; the material itself was cDNA or gDNA.

As processed by the authors: The assay estimated nucleated cells by amplifying reference gene primers. The repertoire was sequenced with immunoSEQ multiplex PCR; TCRdb's copy has only in-frame clones and lacks some. That table furnishes V, J and clone size, whereas the DNA furnished D and trimming. The sample lists 200,000 to 250,000 clones, 65% to 90% occurring once. Material: peripheral blood. This TCR was sampled from a man of 80 years or more with acute or convalescent COVID-19.

The CDR3 is CATDGSQSTDTQYF. In DNA, the CDR3 is TGTGCCACTGACGGGAGCCAGAGCACAGATACGCAGTATTTT. The J gene is TRBJ2-3, the V gene TRBV28; D possibly corresponds to TRBD2 (6 bases). Germline-derived CDR1 and CDR2 are MDHEN and SYDVKM. This CDR3 spans 14 amino acids. Trimming took 10 bases from V and 0 from J, leaving 14 bases between them.